One T cell receptor (beta chain) is described in this entry. Its antigen is as yet unknown. These data come from a study of T cells in localized non-small cell lung cancer. Study observations and caveats: Because only a single region of the tumor was sequenced, heterogeneity remains possible. A higher density of T cells in blood coincided with extended overall survival. There were a median around 53 of the top 100 tumor clones appearing in adjacent lung. Of the tissues analyzed, uninvolved adjacent lung showed maximal T cell clonality, greater than tumor.

Produced via immunoSEQ multiplex PCR; TCRdb's table is partial and in-frame only. The sample lists some 25,000 clones, about 85% occurring once. The CDR3 totals 13 residues. CDR1 is MNHEY, CDR2 SVGAGI, per germline. V shed 6 bases and J shed 2 bases, with 11 bases lying between them. The chain is built from TRBV6-5 and TRBJ2-7; no clear D gene. This TCR was recovered from a man aged 40 to 69 with stage III squamous cell lung carcinoma. The sequencing here drew on peripheral blood, taken before any cancer treatment. The CDR3 sequence: CASRPDGTYEQYV. In nucleotides, the CDR3 is TGTGCCAGCAGACCCGACGGAACCTACGAGCAGTACGTC.